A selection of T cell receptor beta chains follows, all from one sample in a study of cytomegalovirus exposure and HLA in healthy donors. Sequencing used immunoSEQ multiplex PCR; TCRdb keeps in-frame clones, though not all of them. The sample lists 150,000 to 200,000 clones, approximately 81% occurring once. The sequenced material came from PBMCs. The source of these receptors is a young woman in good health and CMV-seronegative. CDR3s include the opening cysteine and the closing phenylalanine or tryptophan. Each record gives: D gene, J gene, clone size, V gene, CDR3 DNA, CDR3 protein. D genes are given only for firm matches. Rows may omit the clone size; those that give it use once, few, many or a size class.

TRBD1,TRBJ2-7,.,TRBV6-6,TGTGCCAGCAGTTACACAATAGACAGGGGCCAGTACTTC,CASSYTIDRGQYF
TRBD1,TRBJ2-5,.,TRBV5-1,TGCGCCAGCAGCTTGGTAGGGACAGGGCAAGAGACCCAGTACTTC,CASSLVGTGQETQYF
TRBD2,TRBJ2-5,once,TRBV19,TGTGCCAGTATGGATAGCGGGAGGGGGGGAGAGACCCAGTACTTC,CASMDSGRGGETQYF
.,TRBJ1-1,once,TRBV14,TGTGCCAGCAGCCCCAGGGGAATGAACACTGAAGCTTTCTTT,CASSPRGMNTEAFF
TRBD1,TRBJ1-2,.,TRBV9,TGTGCCAGCGGGGACAGGAATAACTATGGCTACACCTTC,CASGDRNNYGYTF
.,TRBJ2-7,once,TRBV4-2,TGTGCCAGCAGCCAAGATCCTCGCGGACTCTACTTATACGAGCAGTACTTC,CASSQDPRGLYLYEQYF
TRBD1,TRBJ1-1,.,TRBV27,TGTGCCAGCAACTCCCTCGGGGCAGGGGGTGAAGCTTTCTTT,CASNSLGAGGEAFF
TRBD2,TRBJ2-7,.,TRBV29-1,TGCAGCGTTGAAGATTCTAAGCGGGAGGCCTACGAGCAGTACTTC,CSVEDSKREAYEQYF
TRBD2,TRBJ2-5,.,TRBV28,TGTGCCAGCAGTCCCCCGGGGGGAGAGACCCAGTACTTC,CASSPPGGETQYF
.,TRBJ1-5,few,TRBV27,TGTGCCAGCAGTTCGGCGGGGCTCTCTCAGCCCCAGCATTTT,CASSSAGLSQPQHF
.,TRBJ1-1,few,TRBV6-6,TGTGCCAGCAGTTACTCAGGGGACTTGAACACTGAAGCTTTCTTT,CASSYSGDLNTEAFF
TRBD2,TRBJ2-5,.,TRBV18,TGTGCCAGCTCAACGGGACTAGCGGGACAAGAGACCCAGTACTTC,CASSTGLAGQETQYF
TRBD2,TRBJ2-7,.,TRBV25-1,TGTGCCAGCAGTGACCTAGCGGGAGGCCTTGCTAGGCAGTACTTC,CASSDLAGGLARQYF
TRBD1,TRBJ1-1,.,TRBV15,TGTGCCACCAGCCGGACAGGGTACACTGAAGCTTTCTTT,CATSRTGYTEAFF
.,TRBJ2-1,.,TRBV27,TGTGCCAGCAAAGCAAAAAGCTCCTACAATGAGCAGTTCTTC,CASKAKSSYNEQFF
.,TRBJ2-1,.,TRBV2,TGTGCCAGCAGAAGTACAATGAGGGAGCAGTTCTTC,CASRSTMREQFF
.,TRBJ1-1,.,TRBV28,TGTGCCAGCAGTTTAGGCGAGGCTGTAGAAGCTTTCTTT,CASSLGEAVEAFF
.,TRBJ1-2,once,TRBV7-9,TGTGCCAGCAGCTTAGCAGGGTCGCGGGTGAGTGGCTACACCTTC,CASSLAGSRVSGYTF